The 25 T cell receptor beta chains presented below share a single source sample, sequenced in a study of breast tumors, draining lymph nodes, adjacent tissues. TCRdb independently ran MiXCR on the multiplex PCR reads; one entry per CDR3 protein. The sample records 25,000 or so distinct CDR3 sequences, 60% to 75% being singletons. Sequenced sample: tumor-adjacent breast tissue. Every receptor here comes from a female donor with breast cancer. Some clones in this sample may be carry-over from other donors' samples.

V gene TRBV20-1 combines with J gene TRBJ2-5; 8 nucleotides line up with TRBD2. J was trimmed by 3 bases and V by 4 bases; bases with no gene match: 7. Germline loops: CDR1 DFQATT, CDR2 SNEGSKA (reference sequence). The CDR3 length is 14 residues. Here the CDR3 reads CSANLFSGKETQYF. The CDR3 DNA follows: TGCAGTGCTAATCTTTTTAGCGGGAAAGAGACCCAGTACTTC.

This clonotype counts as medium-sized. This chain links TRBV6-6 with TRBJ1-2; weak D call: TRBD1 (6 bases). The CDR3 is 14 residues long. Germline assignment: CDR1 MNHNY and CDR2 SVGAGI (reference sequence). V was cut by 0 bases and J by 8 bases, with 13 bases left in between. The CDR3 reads CASSYSVQGIGYTF. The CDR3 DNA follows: TGTGCCAGCAGTTACTCGGTACAGGGTATAGGCTACACCTTC.

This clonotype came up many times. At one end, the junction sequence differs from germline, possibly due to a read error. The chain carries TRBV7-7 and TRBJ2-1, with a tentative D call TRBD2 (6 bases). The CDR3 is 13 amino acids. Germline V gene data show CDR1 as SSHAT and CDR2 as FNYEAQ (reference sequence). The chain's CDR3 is CASSLAENNEQFF. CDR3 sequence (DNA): TGTGCTAGCAGCTTAGCGGAGAACAATGAGCAGTTCTTC. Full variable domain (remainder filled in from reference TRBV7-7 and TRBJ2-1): GAGVSQSPRYKVTKRGQDVTLRCDPISSHATLYWYQQALGQGPEFLTYFNYEAQPDKSGLPSDRFSAERPEGSISTLTIQRTEQRDSAMYRCASSLAENNEQFFGPGTRLTVL.

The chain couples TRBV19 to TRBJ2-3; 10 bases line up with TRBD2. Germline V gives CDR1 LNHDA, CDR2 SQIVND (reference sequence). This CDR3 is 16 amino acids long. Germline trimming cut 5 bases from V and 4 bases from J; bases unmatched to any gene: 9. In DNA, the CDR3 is TGTGCCAGTAGTGGGAGACTAGCGGGCACGGCAGATACGCAGTATTTT. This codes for CASSGRLAGTADTQYF.

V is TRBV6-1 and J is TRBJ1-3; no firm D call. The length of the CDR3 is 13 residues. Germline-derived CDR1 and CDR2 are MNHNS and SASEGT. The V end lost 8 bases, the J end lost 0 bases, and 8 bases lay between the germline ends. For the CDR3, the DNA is TGTGCCAGCGATATGAGCTCTGGAAACACCATATATTTT. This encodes CASDMSSGNTIYF.

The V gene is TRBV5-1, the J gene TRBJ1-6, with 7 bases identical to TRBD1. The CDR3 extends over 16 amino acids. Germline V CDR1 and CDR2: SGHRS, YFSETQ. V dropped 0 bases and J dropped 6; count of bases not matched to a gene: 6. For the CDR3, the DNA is TGCGCCAGCAGCTTGGCTCCGGGACAGCCTAATTCACCCCTCCACTTT. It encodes CASSLAPGQPNSPLHF.

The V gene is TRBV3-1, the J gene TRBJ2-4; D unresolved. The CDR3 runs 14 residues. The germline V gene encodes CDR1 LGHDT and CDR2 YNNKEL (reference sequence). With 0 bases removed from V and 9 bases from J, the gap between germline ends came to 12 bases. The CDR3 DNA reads TGTGCCAGCAGCCAAGATCTTGGCAGCGTCATTCAGTACTTC. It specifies CASSQDLGSVIQYF.

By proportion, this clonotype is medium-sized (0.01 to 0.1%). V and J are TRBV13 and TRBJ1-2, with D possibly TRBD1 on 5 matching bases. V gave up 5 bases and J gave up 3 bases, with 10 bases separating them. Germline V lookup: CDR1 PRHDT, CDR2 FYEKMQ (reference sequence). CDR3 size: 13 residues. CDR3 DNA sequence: TGTGCCAGCAGCGCAGGGAAGTACTATGGCTACACCTTC. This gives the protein CASSAGKYYGYTF.

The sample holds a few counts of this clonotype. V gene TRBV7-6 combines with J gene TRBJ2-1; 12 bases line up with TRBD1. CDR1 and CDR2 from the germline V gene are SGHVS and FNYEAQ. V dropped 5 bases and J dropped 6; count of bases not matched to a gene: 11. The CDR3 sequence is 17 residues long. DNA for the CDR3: TGTGCCAGCAGCCGAACCGCGGGACAGGGGGCTGGCAATGAGCAGTTCTTC. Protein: CASSRTAGQGAGNEQFF.

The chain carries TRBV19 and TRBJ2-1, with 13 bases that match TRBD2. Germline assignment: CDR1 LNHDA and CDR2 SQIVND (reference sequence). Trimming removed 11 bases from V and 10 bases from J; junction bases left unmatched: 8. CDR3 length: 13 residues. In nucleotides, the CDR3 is TGTGCCTCAGCCGGACTAGCGGGAGACGAGCAGTTCTTC. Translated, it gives CASAGLAGDEQFF.

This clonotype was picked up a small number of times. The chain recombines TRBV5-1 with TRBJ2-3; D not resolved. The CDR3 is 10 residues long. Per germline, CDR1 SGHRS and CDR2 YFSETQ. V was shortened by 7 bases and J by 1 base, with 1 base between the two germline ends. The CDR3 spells CASGTDTQYF. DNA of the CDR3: TGCGCCAGCGGCACAGATACGCAGTATTTT. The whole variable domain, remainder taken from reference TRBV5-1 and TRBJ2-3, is KAGVTQTPRYLIKTRGQQVTLSCSPISGHRSVSWYQQTPGQGLQFLFEYFSETQRNKGNFPGRFSGRQFSNSRSEMNVSTLELGDSALYLCASGTDTQYFGPGTRLTVL.

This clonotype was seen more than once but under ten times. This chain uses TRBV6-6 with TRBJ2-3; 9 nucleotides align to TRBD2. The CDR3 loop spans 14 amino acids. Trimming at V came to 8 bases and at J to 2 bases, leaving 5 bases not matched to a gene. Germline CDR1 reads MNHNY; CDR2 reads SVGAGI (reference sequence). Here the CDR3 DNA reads TGTGCCAGCCGACGGACTAGCGACACAGATACGCAGTATTTT. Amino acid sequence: CASRRTSDTDTQYF.

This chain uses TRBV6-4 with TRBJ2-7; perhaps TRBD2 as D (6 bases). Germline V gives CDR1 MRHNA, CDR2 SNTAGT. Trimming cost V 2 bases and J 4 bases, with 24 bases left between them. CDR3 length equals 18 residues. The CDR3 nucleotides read TGTGCCAGCAGTGACCATACCGCGAGGACACGGGAGTTGTACGAGCAGTACTTC. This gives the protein CASSDHTARTRELYEQYF.

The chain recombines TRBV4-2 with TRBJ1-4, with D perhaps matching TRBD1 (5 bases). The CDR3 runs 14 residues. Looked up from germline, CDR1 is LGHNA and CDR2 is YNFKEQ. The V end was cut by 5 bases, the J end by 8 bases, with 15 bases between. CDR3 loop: CASSSRGGGEKLFF. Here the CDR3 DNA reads TGTGCCAGCAGCTCACGGGGGGGAGGGGAAAAACTGTTTTTT.

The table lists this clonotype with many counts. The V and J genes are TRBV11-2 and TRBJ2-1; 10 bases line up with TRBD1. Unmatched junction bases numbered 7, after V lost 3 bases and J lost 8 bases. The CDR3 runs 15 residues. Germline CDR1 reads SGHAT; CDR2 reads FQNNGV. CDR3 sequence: CASSLGQGSVYEQFF. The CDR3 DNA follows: TGTGCCAGCAGCTTGGGACAGGGGTCTGTCTATGAGCAGTTCTTC.

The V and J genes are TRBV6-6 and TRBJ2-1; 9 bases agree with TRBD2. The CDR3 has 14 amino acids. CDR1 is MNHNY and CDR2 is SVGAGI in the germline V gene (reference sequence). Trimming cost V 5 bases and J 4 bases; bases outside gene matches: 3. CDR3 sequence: CASSPSGIYNEQFF. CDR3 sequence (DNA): TGTGCCAGCAGTCCTAGCGGGATTTACAATGAGCAGTTCTTC.

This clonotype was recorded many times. The CDR3, as DNA: TGTGCCAGCAGTGAGAGACAGGGGGGGTATGGCTACACCTTC. Encoded protein: CASSERQGGYGYTF. V and J are TRBV6-1 and TRBJ1-2; 9 nucleotides align to TRBD1. V was clipped by 3 bases and J by 5 bases; unmatched bases: 4. This CDR3 spans 14 amino acids. Germline V gene lookup returns CDR1 MNHNS and CDR2 SASEGT.

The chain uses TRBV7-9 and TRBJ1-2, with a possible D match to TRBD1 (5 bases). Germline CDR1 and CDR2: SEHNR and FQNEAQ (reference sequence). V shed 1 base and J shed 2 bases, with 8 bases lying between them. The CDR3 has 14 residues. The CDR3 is CASSLEGRNYGYTF. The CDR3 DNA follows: TGTGCCAGCAGCTTAGAGGGACGGAACTATGGCTACACCTTC.

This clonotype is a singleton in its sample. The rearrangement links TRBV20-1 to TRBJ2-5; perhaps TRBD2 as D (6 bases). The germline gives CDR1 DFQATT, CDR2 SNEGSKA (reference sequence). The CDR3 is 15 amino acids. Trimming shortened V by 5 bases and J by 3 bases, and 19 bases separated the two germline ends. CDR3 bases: TGCAGTGCTGGGGCGGAGGGGCATCGGAAAGAGACCCAGTACTTC. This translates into CSAGAEGHRKETQYF.

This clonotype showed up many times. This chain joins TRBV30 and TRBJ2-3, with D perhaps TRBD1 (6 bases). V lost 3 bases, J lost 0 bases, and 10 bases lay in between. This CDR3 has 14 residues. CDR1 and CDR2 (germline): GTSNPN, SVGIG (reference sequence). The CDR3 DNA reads TGTGCCTGGAGCGGGACAACGAGCACAGATACGCAGTATTTT. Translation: CAWSGTTSTDTQYF.

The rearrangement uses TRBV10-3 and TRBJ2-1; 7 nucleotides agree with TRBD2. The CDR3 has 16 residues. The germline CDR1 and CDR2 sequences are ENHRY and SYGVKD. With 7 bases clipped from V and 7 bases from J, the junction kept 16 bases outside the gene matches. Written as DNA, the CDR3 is TGTGCCATCAAGTCGGGTCTAGCGGTCCCCGCGAATGAGCAGTTCTTC. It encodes CAIKSGLAVPANEQFF.

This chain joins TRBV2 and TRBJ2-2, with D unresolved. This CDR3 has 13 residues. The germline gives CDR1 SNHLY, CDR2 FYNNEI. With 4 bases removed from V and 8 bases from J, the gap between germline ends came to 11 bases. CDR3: CASSAKLAGELFF. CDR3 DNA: TGTGCCAGCAGTGCAAAGTTAGCTGGGGAGCTGTTTTTT.

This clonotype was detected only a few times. The CDR3 loop reads CATSDSWTTSSYNEQFF. As DNA, the CDR3 is TGTGCCACCAGTGATTCATGGACCACGAGCTCCTACAATGAGCAGTTCTTC. This chain links TRBV24-1 with TRBJ2-1; D gene uncertain. Per the germline V gene, CDR1 is KGHDR and CDR2 is SFDVKD. V was cut by 2 bases and J by 0 bases, with 13 bases left in between. The CDR3 is made up of 17 amino acids.

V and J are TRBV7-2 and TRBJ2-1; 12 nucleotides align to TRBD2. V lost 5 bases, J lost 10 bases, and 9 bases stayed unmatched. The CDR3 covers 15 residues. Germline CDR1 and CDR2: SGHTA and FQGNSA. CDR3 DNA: TGTGCCAGCAGCCTCGGACTAGCGGGACGTCGAGAGCAGTTCTTC. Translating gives CASSLGLAGRREQFF.

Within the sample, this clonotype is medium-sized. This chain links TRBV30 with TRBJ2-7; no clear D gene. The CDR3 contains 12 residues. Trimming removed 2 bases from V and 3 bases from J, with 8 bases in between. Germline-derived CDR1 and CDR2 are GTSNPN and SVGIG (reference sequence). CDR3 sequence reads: CAWSLGGYEQYF. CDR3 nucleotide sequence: TGTGCCTGGAGTCTGGGCGGCTACGAGCAGTACTTC. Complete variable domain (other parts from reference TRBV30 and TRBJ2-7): SQTIHQWPATLVQPVGSPLSLECTVEGTSNPNLYWYRQAAGRGLQLLFYSVGIGQISSEVPQNLSASRPQDRQFILSSKKLLLSDSGFYLCAWSLGGYEQYFGPGTRLTVT.